The 2 T cell receptor beta chains given below trace back to one sample, sequenced in a study of cytomegalovirus exposure and HLA in healthy donors. Both 60 Vbeta primers and 13 Jbeta primers went into the PCR. Only in-frame clones appear in the TCRdb table, and some are missing; sequencing was by immunoSEQ multiplex PCR. The sample has about 130,000 clones; about 78% are singletons. The material sequenced was PBMCs. Receptors originate from a man aged 45-60 years in good health and CMV-seronegative.

A word on this clone: Within the sample, other DNA sequences also encode this same CDR3. This chain connects TRBV5-1 to TRBJ2-7, with 8 bases aligning to TRBD2. CDR3 length: 15 amino acids. The germline CDR1 and CDR2 sequences are SGHRS and YFSETQ. The trim removed 0 bases at V and 2 bases at J, leaving 4 bases unmatched. CDR3 sequence: CASSLAGGRAYEQYF. In DNA, the CDR3 is TGCGCCAGCAGCTTGGCGGGGGGGCGAGCCTACGAGCAGTACTTC. The whole variable domain, filled in from reference TRBV5-1 and TRBJ2-7, reads KAGVTQTPRYLIKTRGQQVTLSCSPISGHRSVSWYQQTPGQGLQFLFEYFSETQRNKGNFPGRFSGRQFSNSRSEMNVSTLELGDSALYLCASSLAGGRAYEQYFGPGTRLTVT.

This CDR3 is CASSSHRNPNTEAFF. CDR3 nucleotides: TGTGCCAGCAGTTCCCACAGGAACCCGAACACTGAAGCTTTCTTT. V usage is TRBV6-5 and J usage is TRBJ1-1, with a possible D match to TRBD1 (5 bases). The germline gives CDR1 MNHEY, CDR2 SVGAGI. V lost 4 bases and J 1 base, leaving 13 bases between the germline ends. CDR3 length: 15 residues.